The text below deals with one TCR beta chain. This entry is derived from a study of T-cell reconstitution after alpha-beta-depleted transplantation in children. As it was prepared, the TCRbeta library received unique molecular identifiers. Using its own MiXCR run on the PCR reads, TCRdb lists one record per CDR3 protein. The sample consists of approximately 270,000 distinct CDR3 sequences, about a tenth of them appearing once. CDR1 is LGHDT, CDR2 YNNKEL, per germline (reference sequence). The CDR3 is made up of 12 amino acids. Trimming cost V 8 bases and J 10 bases, with 15 bases left between them. V usage is TRBV3-1 and J usage is TRBJ2-1; D remains ambiguous. The specimen comprised PBMCs from the stem cell graft donor, sampled from the stem cell graft. The sequence was collected from a human donor who donated a stem cell graft to a child with SCID. The CDR3 bases are TGTGCCAGCTCCTTGACCCCGCAGGAGCAGTTCTTC. It translates to CASSLTPQEQFF.